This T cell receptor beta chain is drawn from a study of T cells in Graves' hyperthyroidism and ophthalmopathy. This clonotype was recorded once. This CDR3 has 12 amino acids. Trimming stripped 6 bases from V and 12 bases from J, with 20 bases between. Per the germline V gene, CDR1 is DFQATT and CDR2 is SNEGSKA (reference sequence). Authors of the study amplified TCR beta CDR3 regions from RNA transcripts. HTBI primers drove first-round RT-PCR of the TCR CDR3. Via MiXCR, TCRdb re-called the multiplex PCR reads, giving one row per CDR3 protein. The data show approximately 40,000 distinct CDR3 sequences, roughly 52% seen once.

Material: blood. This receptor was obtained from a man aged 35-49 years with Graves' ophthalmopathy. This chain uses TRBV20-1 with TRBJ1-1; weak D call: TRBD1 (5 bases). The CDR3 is CSASLAGDPPFF. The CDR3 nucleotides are TGCAGTGCGAGCTTAGCGGGGGACCCACCTTTCTTT.